Listed below are T cell receptor beta chains from one sample, sequenced in a study of blood T cells in healthy people across ages. From the 5' RACE reads, TCRdb called clonotypes with MiXCR, one entry per CDR3 protein. The profile shows approximately 800,000 distinct CDR3 sequences, 56% of them singletons. Sample: blood. The receptors derive from a man in his forties in good health. Each CDR3 is given with its conserved first and last residue. D genes are given only for firm matches. Only part of the rows carry a size: once, few, many, or a class if the clone is expanded.

D gene	V gene	clone size	J gene	CDR3 protein	CDR3 DNA
-	TRBV6-1	-	TRBJ2-7	CASSERTTEQYF	TGTGCCAGCAGTGAAAGGACAACCGAGCAGTACTTC
-	TRBV2	once	TRBJ2-7	CASTIQGYEQYF	TGTGCCAGCACCATACAGGGCTACGAGCAGTACTTC
TRBD2	TRBV6-5	-	TRBJ2-3	CASSPGTSGVVETQYF	TGTGCCAGCAGCCCCGGGACTAGCGGGGTTGTAGAGACGCAGTATTTT
-	TRBV12-5	few	TRBJ2-3	CASGPEGTRTDTQYF	TGTGCTAGTGGCCCCGAGGGGACCCGCACAGATACGCAGTATTTT
-	TRBV6-1	-	TRBJ2-1	CASRKQGLSYNEQFF	TGTGCCAGCAGAAAACAGGGCCTCTCCTACAATGAGCAGTTCTTC
TRBD2	TRBV12-3/TRBV12-4	-	TRBJ2-3	CASSSGLAGEPLTDTQYF	TGTGCCAGCAGTTCGGGACTAGCGGGGGAGCCCCTCACAGATACGCAGTATTTT
TRBD2	TRBV20-1	-	TRBJ2-7	CSAELSGGASYEQYF	TGCAGTGCAGAGCTAAGCGGGGGGGCCTCCTACGAGCAGTACTTC
-	TRBV12-3/TRBV12-4	-	TRBJ1-1	CASSLTGGRGTEAFF	TGTGCCAGCAGTTTAACAGGAGGGAGGGGCACTGAAGCTTTCTTT
-	TRBV12-3/TRBV12-4	many	TRBJ2-3	CASSRLADTQYF	TGTGCCAGCAGCCGACTAGCAGATACGCAGTATTTT
TRBD2	TRBV7-2	few	TRBJ2-5	CASSLFPAGVGETQYF	TGTGCCAGCAGCTTATTCCCAGCGGGGGTCGGAGAGACCCAGTACTTC
TRBD1	TRBV6-1	-	TRBJ2-1	CASSDQGQGSGEQFF	TGTGCCAGCAGTGATCAGGGACAGGGGTCGGGTGAGCAGTTCTTC
-	TRBV11-3	few	TRBJ2-2	CASSLEGLTGELFF	TGTGCCAGCAGCTTAGAAGGGTTGACCGGGGAGCTGTTTTTT
TRBD2	TRBV7-3	-	TRBJ2-7	CASSLIGVGLAGGHDKYEQYF	TGTGCCAGCAGCTTAATCGGGGTCGGACTAGCGGGAGGACACGACAAGTACGAGCAGTACTTC
-	TRBV7-2	-	TRBJ2-6	CASSSNAALISGANVLTF	TGTGCCAGCAGCTCTAATGCGGCCCTGATTTCTGGGGCCAACGTCCTGACTTTC
TRBD1	TRBV6-5	-	TRBJ1-2	CASTPGQGSGYTF	TGTGCCAGCACCCCGGGACAGGGAAGTGGCTACACCTTC
-	TRBV6-1	many	TRBJ2-5	CASSVRVEETQYF	TGTGCCAGCAGTGTGAGGGTCGAAGAGACCCAGTACTTC
-	TRBV9	-	TRBJ1-1	CASSAARNTEAFF	TGTGCCAGCAGCGCCGCCAGGAACACTGAAGCTTTCTTT
TRBD2	TRBV4-1	few	TRBJ2-4	CASSQLTSGGAGDSIQYF	TGCGCCAGCAGCCAACTGACTAGCGGGGGGGCCGGTGATAGCATTCAGTACTTC
TRBD2	TRBV7-2	-	TRBJ2-7	CASSFSGTNYEQYF	TGTGCCAGCAGCTTCTCCGGGACTAACTACGAGCAGTACTTC
TRBD2	TRBV25-1	-	TRBJ2-2	CASNPKAGRGINTGELFF	TGTGCCAGCAATCCTAAGGCAGGGAGGGGTATTAACACCGGGGAGCTGTTTTTT